These 11 T cell receptor beta chains were all obtained from the same sample, sequenced in a study of spatial heterogeneity in lung cancer. Their cognate antigens are unknown. Overall study findings and caveats: Tumors with more nonsynonymous mutations had more expanded intratumoral alpha and beta TCRs.

Indicated time point: sample taken at primary tumor resection. TCRdb fed the 5' RACE reads into MiXCR, producing one record per CDR3 protein. The sample yields around 12,000 distinct CDR3 sequences, roughly 5.2% seen once. The sequences come from lung tumor tissue, collected at surgery. These receptors were obtained from a male donor with early-stage non-small cell lung cancer.

This clonotype was counted many times. The chain combines TRBV14 with TRBJ2-6; D is uncertain. The CDR3 totals 16 residues. V was pared by 1 base and J by 0 bases, with 7 bases between. From germline, CDR1 is SGHDN and CDR2 FVKESK. CDR3 DNA: TGTGCCAGCAGCCAAGGATCCTACTCTGGGGCCAACGTCCTGACTTTC. Translating gives CASSQGSYSGANVLTF.

Ten or more counts support this clonotype. The gene calls are TRBV5-1 and TRBJ2-1; D is undetermined. The V gene lost 4 bases and the J gene lost 0 bases, with 17 bases spanning the gap. The germline V gene encodes CDR1 SGHRS and CDR2 YFSETQ. CDR3 length equals 17 residues. CDR3 protein: CASSPISGSLSYNEQFF. The DNA of the CDR3 is TGCGCCAGCAGCCCCATTTCTGGCTCCCTCTCCTACAATGAGCAGTTCTTC.

This clonotype came up many times. V is TRBV7-8 and J is TRBJ2-7, with a possible D match to TRBD2 (6 bases). Trimming took 3 bases from V and 2 from J, leaving 11 bases between them. Germline V gene data show CDR1 as SGHVS and CDR2 as FQNEAQ. The CDR3 is 14 amino acids. In nucleotides, the CDR3 is TGTGCCAGCAGCTTGGGACTGGAGACCTACGAGCAGTACTTC. It specifies CASSLGLETYEQYF.

There are a few counts of this clonotype. The J gene is TRBJ2-1, the V gene TRBV5-1; TRBD1 matches at 7 bases. The CDR3 has 16 amino acids. Germline values: CDR1 SGHRS, CDR2 YFSETQ. V lost 3 bases and J lost 0; bases outside the gene matches: 6. Here the CDR3 reads CASSSQGGASYNEQFF. In DNA form, the CDR3 reads TGCGCCAGCAGCTCCCAAGGGGGCGCCTCCTACAATGAGCAGTTCTTC.

In this sample, this clonotype turned up many times. The chain recombines TRBV11-3 with TRBJ2-2; 9 bases line up with TRBD2. The germline V gene has CDR1 SGHNT and CDR2 YENEEA. The V segment lost 4 bases and the J segment 4 bases; nucleotides outside the gene matches: 10. The CDR3 is made up of 17 amino acids. CDR3 residues: CASSSGLAPSGTGELFF. CDR3 DNA sequence: TGTGCCAGCAGCTCGGGACTAGCCCCCTCGGGCACCGGGGAGCTGTTTTTT.

This clonotype rates as medium-sized (0.01 to 0.1%). The rearrangement joins TRBV21-1 to TRBJ2-7; no DNA check was done on the table's D call, TRBD1. TRBV21-1 is marked as a pseudogene. CDR3 size: 11 residues. The CDR3 spells CASSRGYEQYV. Written as DNA, the CDR3 is TGTGCCAGCAGCAGGGGGTACGAGCAGTACGTC.

This clonotype was recorded many times. The chain links TRBV6-2 or TRBV6-3 to TRBJ1-6, with TRBD1 identical over 7 bases. Losses at the gene ends were 6 bases for V and 6 bases for J; bases not matched to a gene: 8. The CDR3 covers 15 residues. Germline CDR1 and CDR2: MNHEY and SVGEGT. The CDR3 DNA sequence: TGTGCCAGCAGAGCTGCCGGGACAGCTAATTCACCCCTCCACTTT. It translates to CASRAAGTANSPLHF.

This clonotype was observed once. The chain has TRBV6-5 and TRBJ1-6, with D possibly being TRBD1 (5 bases). V was pared by 0 bases and J by 7 bases, with 10 bases between. The CDR3 has 15 amino acids. The germline V gene has CDR1 MNHEY and CDR2 SVGAGI. Here the CDR3 reads CASSYSGTGNSPLHF. The CDR3 bases are TGTGCCAGCAGTTACTCCGGGACGGGGAATTCACCCCTCCACTTT.

This clonotype appeared many times. This chain uses TRBV2 with TRBJ2-5; D unclear. V lost 3 bases, J lost 5 bases, and 10 bases lay in between. CDR3 length: 13 residues. The germline V gene has CDR1 SNHLY and CDR2 FYNNEI. CDR3 residues: CASSETRWETQYF. The DNA for the CDR3 is TGTGCCAGCAGTGAGACCCGATGGGAGACCCAGTACTTC.

This clonotype was picked up many times. This sequence joins TRBV29-1 and TRBJ2-1, with 12 bases lining up with TRBD2. The germline V gene has CDR1 SQVTM and CDR2 ANQGSEA. With 8 bases clipped from V and 7 bases from J, the junction kept 9 bases outside the gene matches. The CDR3 is made up of 14 amino acids. This CDR3 is CSSQRTSGINEQFF. Written as DNA, the CDR3 is TGCAGCTCACAGAGGACTAGCGGGATAAATGAGCAGTTCTTC.

This clonotype was seen many times. CDR3 DNA: TGTGCCAGCAGACCCGCTTCTGGCCTCAGCTCCTACAATGAGCAGTTCTTC. As protein: CASRPASGLSSYNEQFF. This rearrangement joins TRBV12-3 or TRBV12-4 to TRBJ2-1; no definite D call. The germline V and J ends were trimmed by 6 bases and 0 bases, with 18 bases remaining between them. This CDR3 region has 17 residues.